This T cell receptor (beta chain) is drawn from a study of blood T cell repertoires in COVID-19 (dated by TCRdb to the early 2020s). Describing the broader study: Samples covering the acute and convalescent phases of COVID-19 were provided by collaborators in the United States, Italy and Spain. The material from the prospective study consisted of cDNA or gDNA derived from T cells, B-cell-depleted T cells, or PBMCs. Samples came from the ongoing ImmuneRACE study (first 160 participants) plus 1,254 subjects from 6 global collaborators. Subjects who had been exposed to COVID-19, were actively infected with it, or had recovered from it provided the deeply sampled blood TCRbeta repertoires that made up the dataset. The repertoires were made available in a free public database intended to serve as a resource for research on the immune response to SARS-CoV-2. Where HLA class I and class II types were available, the types were taken from metadata supplied by the sample provider, not from assay-based typing. Nearly every sample came with metadata listing a de-identified subject ID, COVID-19 status, age in years and sex.

The paper's findings and limits, for the study overall: The quantity of clinical and demographic metadata differed by source and by participant and was supplied without curation.

The immunoSEQ Assay, a bias-controlled multiplex PCR, was used to amplify TCRbeta CDR3 regions from genomic DNA. In the original analysis: The number of nucleated cells in each sample was estimated by amplification of reference gene primers within the assay. To quantify the absolute abundance of each unique TCRbeta CDR3 rearrangement, sequence reads were collapsed and filtered. For each sample, productive Simpson clonality was calculated by taking the square root of Simpson's diversity index across productive rearrangements. The clones in this table, taken by TCRdb from immuneACCESS, are in-frame only. Not every clone is retained; where verified, under half of the shortfall comes from an unresolved V gene, and the cause of the rest is unknown. V and J calls and clone size are as listed in that table; D and trimming were resolved from the DNA. The sample table shows under 85,000 clones, and approximately 91% are seen once. Around 12% of the sample rests with the top ten.

As for this clone: Its antigen is unknown. A junction end diverges from the germline sequence, so it may reflect a read error.

Each collaborating institution followed its own protocols to collect whole blood in K2EDTA tubes. For TCRbeta analysis, collaborators shipped samples in one of three forms: frozen whole blood, isolated PBMCs, or DNA extracted from either of those sample types. From the germline V gene, CDR1 is SGHRS and CDR2 is YFSETQ. CDR3 length: 15 amino acids, cysteine to phenylalanine. Only the CDR3 portion is preserved as DNA: 45 bases, with reading frame beginning at the first base. The receptor chain draws on TRBV5-1 and TRBJ2-3, with 7 bases matching TRBD2. The receptor's source is a man in his 70s with active or convalescent COVID-19. The source material was peripheral blood. The CDR3 reads CASSLGGPRTDTQYF. The DNA is TGCGCCAGCAGTTTGGGAGGGCCCCGCACAGATACGCAGTATTTT.